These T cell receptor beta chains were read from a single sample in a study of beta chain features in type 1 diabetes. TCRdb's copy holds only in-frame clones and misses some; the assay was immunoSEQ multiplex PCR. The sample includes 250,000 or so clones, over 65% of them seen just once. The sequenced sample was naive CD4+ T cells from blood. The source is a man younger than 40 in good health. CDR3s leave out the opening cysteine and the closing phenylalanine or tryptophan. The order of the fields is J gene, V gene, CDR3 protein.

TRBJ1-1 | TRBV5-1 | ASSLAAKGNTEAF
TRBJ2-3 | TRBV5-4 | ASSRPRGGGQDTQY
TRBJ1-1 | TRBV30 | ASALNTEAF
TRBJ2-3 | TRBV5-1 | ASKQGEADTQY
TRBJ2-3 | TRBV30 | AWSPTSGPTDTQY
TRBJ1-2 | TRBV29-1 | SVEDLLGLSGYT
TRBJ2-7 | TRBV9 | ASSTQGTSYEQY
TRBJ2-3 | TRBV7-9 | ASSFPFTGATDTQY
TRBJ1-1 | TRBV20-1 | SARDEREAF
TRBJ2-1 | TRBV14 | ASSQVRGAGNEQF
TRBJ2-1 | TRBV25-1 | ASSERPGSGQF
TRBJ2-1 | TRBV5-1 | ASSFDRGSYNEQF
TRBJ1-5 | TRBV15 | ATSREGTQPQH
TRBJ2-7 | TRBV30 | AWSATGKQY
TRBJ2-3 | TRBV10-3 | AISERGSTDTQY
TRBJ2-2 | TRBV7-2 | ASSLGGTGELF
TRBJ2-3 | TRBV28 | ASSPWRDTSGLPTDTQY
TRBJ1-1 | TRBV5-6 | ASSLGQMNTEAF
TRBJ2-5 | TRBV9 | ASSGRLAPATQY
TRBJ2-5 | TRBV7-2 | ASSLIETQY
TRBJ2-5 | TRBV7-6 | ASSLGVPQTQETQY
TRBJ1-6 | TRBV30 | AHKAGNSPLH
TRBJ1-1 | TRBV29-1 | SVVGLLGTEAF
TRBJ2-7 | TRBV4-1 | ASSRADWTGDEQY
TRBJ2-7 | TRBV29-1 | SVEGGPGLAEQY
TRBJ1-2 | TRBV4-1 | ASSSRTGPEWGYT
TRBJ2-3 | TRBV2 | ASSVSDTQY
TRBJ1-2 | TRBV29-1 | SVEVPGVYGYT
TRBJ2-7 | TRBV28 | ASRAAGGEQY
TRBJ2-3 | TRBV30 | AWAGTSGTDTQY
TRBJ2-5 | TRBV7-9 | ASSTLAGGSGETQY
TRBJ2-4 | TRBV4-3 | ASSQGAQGQDIQY
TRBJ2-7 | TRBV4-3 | ASSQGGATEQY
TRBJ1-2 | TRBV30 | AWSPAMGGYT
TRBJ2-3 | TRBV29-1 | SVWGSVLGTDTQY
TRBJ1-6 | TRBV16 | ASSREQGNSPLH
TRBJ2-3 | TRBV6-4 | ASSEETSASTDTQY
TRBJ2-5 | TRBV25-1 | ASSEPDSSETQY
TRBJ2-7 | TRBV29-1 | SVVIQGGHYEQY
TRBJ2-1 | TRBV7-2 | ASSPTLDPNEQF
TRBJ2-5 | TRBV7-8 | ASSTGTGNAETQY
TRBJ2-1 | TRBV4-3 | ASSQVGTASYNEQF
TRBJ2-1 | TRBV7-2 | ASSQAGLSGNEQF
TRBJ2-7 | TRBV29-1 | SVETTGGTGQY
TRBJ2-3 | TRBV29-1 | SVGTSGSRDTQY
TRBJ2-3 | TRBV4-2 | ASSQVAGSTDTQY
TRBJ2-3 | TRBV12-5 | ASGSFRGTDTQY
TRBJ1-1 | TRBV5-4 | ASSIRGPANTEAF
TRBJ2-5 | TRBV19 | ASSRDSAYQETQY
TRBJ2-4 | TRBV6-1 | ASGRSQNIQY
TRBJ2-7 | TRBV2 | ASTGNYEQY
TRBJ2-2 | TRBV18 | ASSPQGVGTGELF
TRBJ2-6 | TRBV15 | ATSRDRGSPTPVA
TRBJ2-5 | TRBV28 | ASSTDSKETQY
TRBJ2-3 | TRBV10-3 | AVRSGPSTDTQY
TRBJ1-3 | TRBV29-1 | SVAGRRTGNTIY
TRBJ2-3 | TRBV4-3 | ASSQDTSYTDTQY